This TCR beta chain was profiled in a study of beta chain features in type 1 diabetes. Study at large: Examination covered around 110 million sorted cells spanning all samples.

Germline CDR1 reads SGHTA; CDR2 reads FQGNSA. V was shortened by 1 base and J by 9 bases, with 4 bases between the two germline ends. This CDR3 has 12 amino acids. The isolated RNA, all of it, was reverse transcribed, so expressed TCRB transcripts were what got sequenced. Method: immunoSEQ multiplex PCR; TCRdb's copy keeps in-frame clones and lacks some. The table lists approximately 250,000 clones, about a tenth of them singletons. Findings of the study overall: People with Type 1 diabetes carried modestly yet significantly shorter TCRB CDR3s in all four CD4+ subsets.

This clone was recorded a few times. Its target is not known. This sequence was found in a man aged 25-45 years with type 1 diabetes. The sample consisted of naive CD4+ T cells from blood. V is TRBV7-2 and J is TRBJ1-6; no clear D gene. CDR3 in amino acids: CASSLDLSPLHF. In nucleotides, the CDR3 is TGTGCCAGCAGCTTAGATCTTTCACCCCTCCACTTT.